The sequence of this T cell receptor (beta chain) was determined in a study of T cells expressing NK-cell markers. The wider study: There were seven HCMV-seropositive donors and one seronegative donor among the eight sequenced.

TCRdb reprocessed the 5' RACE reads; each CDR3 protein has one entry and no DNA is given. In all, the sample yields about 150,000 distinct CDR3 sequences. CDR1 is SGHAT, CDR2 FQNNGV, per germline. The CDR3 extends over 14 amino acids. V usage is TRBV11-2 and J usage is TRBJ1-1; TCRdb lists TRBD1, though no DNA is available to test this call. The sequence was obtained from a woman aged 50 to 60 in good health. Sequencing was done on a sample of blood T cells: a sorted CD56 or NKG2C T cell subset, CD4+ or CD8+ T cells, or bulk PBMC T cells (not recorded which). Here the CDR3 reads CASSRGGLDTEAFF.